The clone carrying this T cell receptor (beta chain) came up a few times. The data are from a study of blood T cell repertoires in COVID-19. The CDR3 has 14 residues. Germline values: CDR1 SGHRS, CDR2 YFSETQ. Trimming removed 0 bases from V and 5 bases from J, with 11 bases in between. In the study's own analysis: Estimated nucleated cell counts came from reference gene primer amplification. Only in-frame clones appear in the TCRdb table, and some are missing; sequencing was by immunoSEQ multiplex PCR. V and J calls and clone size follow that table, whereas D and trimming were derived from the DNA. The sample has 100,000 to 150,000 clones, 82% seen once; the top ten hold 3.5% to 5.5%.

The chain joins TRBV5-1 to TRBJ2-5; TRBD2 is a possible D gene (5 bases). This clonotype was obtained from a woman aged 70-85 years with acute or convalescent COVID-19. The sequenced sample consisted of peripheral blood. CDR3 DNA sequence: TGCGCCAGCAGCTTGGCCCCAGCGGTCGAGACCCAGTACTTC. It yields the protein CASSLAPAVETQYF.